This T cell receptor (beta chain) was captured by sequencing in a study of OX40 agonist ivuxolimab in advanced cancers. The repertoire was sequenced with immunoSEQ multiplex PCR; TCRdb's copy has only in-frame clones and lacks some. The table lists tens of thousands of clones, roughly nine tenths of them singletons. V gave up 6 bases and J gave up 5 bases; unmatched junction bases: 13. The CDR3 has 16 amino acids. Germline assignment: CDR1 KGHSH and CDR2 LQKENI. This clonotype originated in an adult with an advanced solid tumor such as melanoma, head and neck, liver or kidney cancer. The material was CD4+ or CD8+ T cells sorted from blood, obtained in a trial of the OX40 agonist ivuxolimab. This chain links TRBV18 with TRBJ1-2, with TRBD1 identical over 9 bases. The CDR3 spells CASSSTGQGPIYGYTF. CDR3 DNA: TGTGCCAGCTCTAGTACGGGACAGGGACCGATTTATGGCTACACCTTC.